A selection of T cell receptor beta chains follows, all from one sample in a study of human T cells and chemical hapten exposure. In TCRdb, the RACE reads were re-called with MiXCR into one record per CDR3 protein. This table has 90,000 to 140,000 distinct CDR3 sequences, 34% appearing once. The material sequenced was whole blood, taken in connection with sensitization to the hapten diphenylcyclopropenone (DPC). Source of these receptors: a middle-aged man with alopecia areata. Some clones in this sample may be carry-over from other donors' samples. The CDR3 runs from the conserved cysteine through the conserved F or W. The D gene is left open where the match is weak. Clone size is stated in some rows and not others, as once, few, many or a class when expanded.

J | V | D | size | CDR3 | DNA
TRBJ1-1 | TRBV4-3 | . | . | CASSQKTLLNTEAFF | TGCGCCAGCAGCCAAAAAACCCTTTTGAACACTGAAGCTTTCTTT
TRBJ2-1 | TRBV6-5 | . | . | CANSLERGAGNNEQFF | TGTGCCAACAGCCTTGAAAGGGGGGCGGGAAACAATGAGCAGTTCTTC
TRBJ1-1 | TRBV24-1 | TRBD1 | . | CATRPGQGGTEAFF | TGTGCCACCAGACCCGGACAGGGAGGCACTGAAGCTTTCTTT
TRBJ2-1 | TRBV12-3/TRBV12-4 | TRBD2 | few | CASRQLAGYNEQFF | TGTGCCAGCAGACAACTAGCGGGATACAATGAGCAGTTCTTC
TRBJ2-7 | TRBV4-3 | . | . | CASSQDSGNHLEQYF | TGCGCCAGCAGCCAGGACTCCGGGAACCACCTTGAGCAGTACTTC
TRBJ2-3 | TRBV6-2/TRBV6-3 | TRBD1 | few | CASSIGQGILF | TGTGCCAGCAGTATTGGACAGGGGATACTTTTT
TRBJ1-1 | TRBV7-2 | . | . | CASSLEGRVDTEAFF | TGTGCCAGCAGCTTAGAGGGGCGCGTGGACACTGAAGCTTTCTTT
TRBJ2-5 | TRBV7-9 | . | . | CASSLAITSNKETQYF | TGTGCCAGCAGCTTAGCGATCACTAGTAATAAAGAGACCCAGTACTTC
TRBJ1-4 | TRBV12-3/TRBV12-4 | TRBD1 | few | CASSSGQGAEKLFF | TGTGCCAGCAGCTCGGGACAGGGGGCCGAAAAACTGTTTTTT
TRBJ2-3 | TRBV20-1 | TRBD2 | few | CSASVAGVTDTQYF | TGCAGTGCTAGCGTAGCGGGGGTCACAGATACGCAGTATTTT
TRBJ2-7 | TRBV28 | . | few | CASRPYLNGNHEQYF | TGTGCCAGCAGGCCCTACCTCAACGGGAACCACGAGCAGTACTTC
TRBJ2-3 | TRBV20-1 | . | . | CSARGGTCGNARTDTQYF | TGCAGTGCTAGAGGCGGGACTTGCGGGAACGCACGCACCGATACGCAGTATTTT
TRBJ2-1 | TRBV7-2 | . | . | CASSSARGAAGEQFF | TGTGCCAGCAGCTCGGCCCGGGGGGCCGCGGGTGAGCAGTTCTTC